The clone carrying this T cell receptor beta chain was found a few times. This sample was taken from a study of identical twins. TCRdb recomputed calls from the 5' RACE reads with MiXCR, one row per CDR3 protein. The data hold about 720,000 distinct CDR3 sequences, with 15% to 20% observed a single time. V lost 6 bases to trimming and J lost 1 base, with 13 bases between them. CDR1 and CDR2 from the germline V gene are SQVTM and ANQGSEA. CDR3 size: 13 residues. The data were also submitted as part of a second study, on T cells expressing NK-cell markers.

This sequence originates from a woman younger than 30 in good health. The chain carries TRBV29-1 and TRBJ2-7; the D gene could be TRBD1 or TRBD2 (5 bases each). Material for sequencing was PBMCs. The CDR3 sequence: CSVLGDGSYEQYF. In DNA, the CDR3 is TGCAGCGTCCTGGGGGACGGGTCCTACGAGCAGTACTTC.